This TCR beta chain was sequenced during a study of cytomegalovirus exposure and HLA in healthy donors. The CDR3 is 15 residues long. V lost 5 bases and J lost 7; bases outside the gene matches: 12. Germline V CDR1 and CDR2: MNHEY, SVGAGI. In the PCR, 60 Vbeta and 13 Jbeta primers were used. Method: immunoSEQ multiplex PCR; TCRdb's copy keeps in-frame clones and lacks some. The data contain about 120,000 clones, 55% to 65% of them singletons. The rearrangement joins TRBV6-5 to TRBJ2-7, with 9 positions matching TRBD1. The clonotype comes from a woman aged 40 to 50 in good health and CMV-seropositive. Sequences were obtained from PBMCs. The CDR3 here is CASSGTGQGMREQYF. In DNA, the CDR3 is TGTGCCAGCAGTGGGACGGGACAGGGAATGAGGGAGCAGTACTTC.